The clone carrying this T cell receptor beta chain is deemed medium-sized (0.01 to 0.1%). No antigen is known for it. One end of the junction is discordant with germline, which a read error may explain. The CDR3 runs 17 residues. The germline V gene has CDR1 SGHRS and CDR2 YFSETQ. The patients, who had no history of other malignancies and had received no prior chemotherapy or radiotherapy, were all found to be node-negative on CT and PET/CT. Multiplex PCR, run in two rounds, amplified TCR beta CDR3 from genomic DNA. Initially, in first-round PCR, primers specific to each TRBV and TRBJ gene were used. TCRdb re-derived calls from the multiplex PCR reads in MiXCR, one entry per CDR3 protein. The repertoire has fewer than 15,000 distinct CDR3 sequences, approximately 47% of them found once; the top ten carry 25% to 35%. This sample stems from a study of prognosis after radiotherapy for stage I lung cancer.

Study findings and constraints: Samples before stereotactic body radiation therapy had more unique TCR clones (median about 9,200 versus 6,500). In patients who developed distant metastases, Shannon entropy measured after stereotactic body radiation therapy was lower, and baseline Shannon entropy was not associated with metastases.

This rearrangement joins TRBV5-1 to TRBJ2-3; 10 bases line up with TRBD2. The sequence was collected from a donor over 45 with non-small cell lung cancer. The sample was PBMCs, taken before or after stereotactic body radiation therapy (not recorded which). The DNA for the CDR3 is TGTGCCAGCAGCCCTTCACCCGGGACTAGCGCCACAGATACGCAGTATTTT. Translation gives CASSPSPGTSATDTQYF.